What follows is one T cell receptor beta chain and its context. Clones were sequenced by immunoSEQ multiplex PCR, and TCRdb holds only the in-frame ones, with some missing. The table records 200,000 to 250,000 clones, about 90% of them present only once. This specimen belongs to a study of blood T cell repertoires in COVID-19. This CDR3 has 16 residues. The germline gives CDR1 KGHSH, CDR2 LQKENI. The V and J ends lost 5 bases and 0 bases respectively, with 17 bases between them. This TCR derives from a man in his 60s with acute or convalescent COVID-19. Sequencing was done on a sample of peripheral blood. The V gene is TRBV18, the J gene TRBJ2-7; D not resolved. The CDR3 is CASSKRLDTSSYEQYF. The CDR3 DNA reads as TGTGCCAGCTCAAAACGACTCGATACAAGCTCCTACGAGCAGTACTTC.